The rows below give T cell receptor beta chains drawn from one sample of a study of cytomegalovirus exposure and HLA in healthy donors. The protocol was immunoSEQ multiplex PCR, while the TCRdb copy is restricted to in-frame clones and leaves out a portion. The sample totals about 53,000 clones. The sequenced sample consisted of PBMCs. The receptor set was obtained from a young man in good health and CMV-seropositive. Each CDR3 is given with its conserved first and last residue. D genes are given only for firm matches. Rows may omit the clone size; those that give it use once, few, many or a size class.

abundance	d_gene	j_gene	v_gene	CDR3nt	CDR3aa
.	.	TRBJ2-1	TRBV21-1	TGTGCCAGCCCTCGGGAGCGGGAGTGTTCCAGAGTATCGATAAATGAGCAGTTCTTC	CASPRERECSRVSINEQFF
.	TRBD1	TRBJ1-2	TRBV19	TGTGCCAGTAGCCCCGACAGGGACTATGGCTACACCTTC	CASSPDRDYGYTF
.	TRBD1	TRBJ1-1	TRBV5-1	TGCGCCAGCAGCTTGATGGGACAGCAGAACACTGAAGCTTTCTTT	CASSLMGQQNTEAFF
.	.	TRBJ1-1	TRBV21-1	TGTGCCAGCAGCAAAGAGGGGGTGGGGAACACTGAAGCTTTCTTT	CASSKEGVGNTEAFF
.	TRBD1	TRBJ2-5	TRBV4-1	TGCGCCAGCAGCCGGACAGGGGGAGAGACCCAGTACTTC	CASSRTGGETQYF
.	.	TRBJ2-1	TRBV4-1	TGCGCCAGCAGCCCTGGGGCATTAGCGGTTACGAGCTCCTACAATGAGCAGTTCTTC	CASSPGALAVTSSYNEQFF
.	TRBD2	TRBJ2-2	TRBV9	TGTGCCAGCAGCCGTAGCGGGAGGGCCAGGAACACCGGGGAGCTGTTTTTT	CASSRSGRARNTGELFF
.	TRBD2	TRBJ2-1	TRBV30	TGTGCCTGGAGAAATGCGGGGGGCTCCTACAATGAGCAGTTCTTC	CAWRNAGGSYNEQFF
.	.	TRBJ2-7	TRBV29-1	TGCAGCGTTGAAGAGAGCGGCCCCCGCTACGAGCAGTACTTC	CSVEESGPRYEQYF
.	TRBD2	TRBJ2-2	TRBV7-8	TGTGCCAGCAGCTTAGGGACTAGCCGGGCCGGGGAGCTGTTTTTT	CASSLGTSRAGELFF
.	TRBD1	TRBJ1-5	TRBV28	TGTGCCAGCAGTTCCGCCGCGACAGGGCGTCAGCCCCAGCATTTT	CASSSAATGRQPQHF
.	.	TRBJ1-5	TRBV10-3	TGTGCCACCCAAGCGGGGGGCGGCCATAGCAATCAGCCCCAGCATTTT	CATQAGGGHSNQPQHF
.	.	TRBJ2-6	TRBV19	TGTGCCAGTAGCAAACAGGGGGGGCTTTCAGGGGCCAACGTCCTGACTTTC	CASSKQGGLSGANVLTF
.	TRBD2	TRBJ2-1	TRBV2	TGTGCCAGCAGTCCGACTAGCGGCCGCCCCTTCTTC	CASSPTSGRPFF
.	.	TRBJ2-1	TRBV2	TGTGCCAAGACGAGGAGCGGGCCTAAGAGAGAGCAGTTCTTC	CAKTRSGPKREQFF
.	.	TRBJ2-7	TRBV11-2	TGTGCCAGCAGCTCACTCCAGCGGCATGGATACGAGCAGTACTTC	CASSSLQRHGYEQYF
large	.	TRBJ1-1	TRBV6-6	TGTGCCAGCAGTTACTCGAGACTTACGAACACTGAAGCTTTCTTT	CASSYSRLTNTEAFF
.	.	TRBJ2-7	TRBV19	TGTGCCAGTAGTATGCAGGGTAGTGGCAACGAGCAGTACTTC	CASSMQGSGNEQYF
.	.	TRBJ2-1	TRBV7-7	TGTGCCAGCAGCTTAAATTTCCGACCGGGATTCTCCTACAATGAGCAGTTCTTC	CASSLNFRPGFSYNEQFF
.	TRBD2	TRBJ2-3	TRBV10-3	TGTGCCACCATAGCGGGAGTGGTCACAGATACGCAGTATTTT	CATIAGVVTDTQYF
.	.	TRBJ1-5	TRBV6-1	TGTGCCAGCAGTTTCAGGGAAGGGCAGCCCCAGCATTTT	CASSFREGQPQHF
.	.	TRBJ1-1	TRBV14	TGTGCCAGCAGCCAAGTGTGGGGGGGAGGTGAAGCTTTCTTT	CASSQVWGGGEAFF
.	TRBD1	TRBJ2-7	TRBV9	TGTGCCAGCAGCCCCTATCGAGGACAGGGGGCCGACGAGCAGTACTTC	CASSPYRGQGADEQYF
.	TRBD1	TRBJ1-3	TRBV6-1	TGTGCCAGCAGTGAAGGGGACAGGGGGACTGGAAACACCATATATTTT	CASSEGDRGTGNTIYF
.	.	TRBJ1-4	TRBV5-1	TGCGCCAGCAGCGGCCCTAGCGGGACTAATGAAAAACTGTTTTTT	CASSGPSGTNEKLFF
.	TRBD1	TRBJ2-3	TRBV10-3	TGTGCCATCAGTGAAGCTGGGACAGGGGACGGAGATACGCAGTATTTT	CAISEAGTGDGDTQYF
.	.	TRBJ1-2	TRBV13	TGTGCCAGCAGCTTAGGCAGGTCCACTTCGACCTTC	CASSLGRSTSTF
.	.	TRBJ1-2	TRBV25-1	TGTGCCAGCTCCCAGGGTAACTATGGCTACACCTTC	CASSQGNYGYTF
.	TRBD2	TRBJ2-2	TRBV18	TGTGCCAGCTCACCTACGGCCACAGGGCTAGCGGGGACCGGGGAGCTGTTTTTT	CASSPTATGLAGTGELFF
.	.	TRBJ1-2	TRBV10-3	TGTGCCATCAGTGAGTTGGTGGGGGCTCACTATGGCTACACCTTC	CAISELVGAHYGYTF
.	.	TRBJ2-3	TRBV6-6	TGTGCCAGCAGTTTGGCGGGGGCAGCAGATACGCAGTATTTT	CASSLAGAADTQYF